The 25 T cell receptor beta chains below come from one sample, sequenced in a study of cytomegalovirus exposure and HLA in healthy donors. PCR primers comprised 60 Vbeta and 13 Jbeta primers. Data came from immunoSEQ multiplex PCR; TCRdb stores just in-frame clones and leaves some out. The top ten hold around 2.3% of the sample, which has 150,000 to 200,000 clones, 70% to 85% seen once. The material sequenced was PBMCs. These receptors originate from a human donor in good health.

The chain is built from TRBV5-8 and TRBJ1-1; D gene uncertain. The CDR3 runs 12 residues. The V and J ends lost 2 bases and 4 bases respectively, with 6 bases between them. Germline CDR1 reads SGHTS; CDR2 reads YDEGEE. This CDR3 is CASSLSGTEAFF. CDR3 DNA sequence: TGTGCCAGCAGCTTATCCGGCACTGAAGCTTTCTTT.

V usage is TRBV2 and J usage is TRBJ1-5, with D perhaps TRBD1 (5 bases). The germline V and J ends were trimmed by 8 bases and 6 bases, with 11 bases remaining between them. Looked up from germline, CDR1 is SNHLY and CDR2 is FYNNEI. The CDR3 length is 12 residues. The CDR3 loop reads CASRAGSQPQHF. The CDR3 coding sequence is TGTGCCAGCCGGGCAGGGTCTCAGCCCCAGCATTTT.

V and J are TRBV7-2 and TRBJ2-3; 11 bases align to TRBD2. CDR1 is SGHTA, CDR2 FQGNSA, per germline. This CDR3 comprises 15 residues. J gave up 8 bases and V 3 bases, and 7 bases lay outside the gene matches. CDR3 in DNA: TGTGCCAGCAGCTTTAGCGGGGGGGCCGAGGGTACGCAGTATTTT. Translated, it gives CASSFSGGAEGTQYF.

This chain uses TRBV30 with TRBJ2-1, with no clear D. Between the trimmed V and J ends, which lost 4 bases and 8 bases, there was a span of 18 bases. Germline V CDR1 and CDR2: GTSNPN, SVGIG (reference sequence). The CDR3 length is 14 residues. The CDR3 bases are TGTGCCTGGATCCGCGGTTTTATGTCGGATGAGCAGTTCTTC. This gives the protein CAWIRGFMSDEQFF.

This sequence joins TRBV5-1 and TRBJ1-1; maybe TRBD1 (6 bases). CDR1 SGHRS and CDR2 YFSETQ come from the germline V gene. CDR3 length equals 15 residues. Trimming cost V 4 bases and J 3 bases, with 16 bases left between them. CDR3 nucleotide sequence: TGCGCCAGCAGCCACACGGAGGGGGGGCACACTGAAGCTTTCTTT. Its translation is CASSHTEGGHTEAFF.

This clone was picked up one time. The gene calls are TRBV27 and TRBJ2-1, with TRBD2 matching over 8 bases. V lost 7 bases to trimming and J lost 0 bases; unmatched junction nucleotides: 8. The germline V gene has CDR1 MNHEY and CDR2 SMNVEV (reference sequence). The CDR3 is 16 amino acids. The CDR3, as DNA: TGTGCCAGCACTACTAGCGGCCGGCTCTCCTACAATGAGCAGTTCTTC. Its protein is CASTTSGRLSYNEQFF.

This clone was counted only a few times. The chain joins TRBV27 to TRBJ2-7; 8 nucleotides match TRBD2. The V gene end was trimmed by 6 bases and the J gene end by 2 bases; junction bases not matched to a gene: 12. The CDR3 totals 16 residues. Per germline, CDR1 MNHEY and CDR2 SMNVEV (reference sequence). As DNA, the CDR3 is TGTGCCAGCAGCTCCCCGGGAGGCGGGGGGACCTACGAGCAGTACTTC. This gives the protein CASSSPGGGGTYEQYF.

The chain combines TRBV18 with TRBJ1-1; D is undetermined. The CDR3 has 14 amino acids. The germline V and J ends were trimmed by 7 bases and 5 bases, with 17 bases remaining between them. Germline CDR1 and CDR2: KGHSH and LQKENI. CDR3 region: CASYARRGRTEAFF. CDR3 bases: TGTGCCAGCTACGCCAGGCGGGGAAGGACTGAAGCTTTCTTT.

The V and J genes are TRBV4-1 and TRBJ2-2, with D possibly TRBD1 on 6 matching bases. Trimming removed 3 bases at V and 5 bases at J, with 13 bases between. The CDR3 contains 15 residues. Germline CDR1 reads MGHRA; CDR2 reads YSYEKL. In nucleotides, the CDR3 is TGCGCCAGCAGCCAGCGGACAGTAGAGACCGGGGAGCTGTTTTTT. This codes for CASSQRTVETGELFF.

The chain carries TRBV9 and TRBJ2-3, with TRBD2 matching over 8 bases. V was pared by 0 bases and J by 1 base, with 7 bases of the junction left unmatched. Germline V lookup: CDR1 SGDLS, CDR2 YYNGEE. The CDR3 sequence is 17 residues long. In nucleotides, the CDR3 is TGTGCCAGCAGCGTAGGAAGGGCGGGGGGCCGCACAGATACGCAGTATTTT. This encodes CASSVGRAGGRTDTQYF.

In its sample, this clone was seen a few times. V usage is TRBV9 and J usage is TRBJ1-2; 7 bases are a match to TRBD1. The V segment lost 2 bases and the J segment 2 bases; nucleotides outside the gene matches: 6. CDR1 is SGDLS and CDR2 is YYNGEE in the germline V gene. This CDR3 is 15 amino acids long. As DNA, the CDR3 is TGTGCCAGCAGCGTGACCGGGACAGCCAACTATGGCTACACCTTC. Translating gives CASSVTGTANYGYTF.

The chain combines TRBV5-4 with TRBJ1-2; 9 bases agree with TRBD1. V gave up 3 bases and J gave up 2 bases; unmatched junction bases: 5. The CDR3 is 15 residues long. The germline V gene encodes CDR1 SGHNT and CDR2 YYREEE (reference sequence). The CDR3 is CASSSPGTGNYGYTF. Written as DNA, the CDR3 is TGTGCCAGCAGCTCGCCCGGGACAGGGAACTATGGCTACACCTTC.

The rearrangement joins TRBV7-9 to TRBJ2-7; perhaps TRBD1 as D (6 bases). This CDR3 is 12 amino acids long. V was shortened by 1 base and J by 6 bases, with 7 bases between the two germline ends. Germline CDR1 SEHNR, CDR2 FQNEAQ (reference sequence). In DNA, the CDR3 is TGTGCCAGCAGCTTAGTACAGGGCGAGCAGTACTTC. Amino acids: CASSLVQGEQYF.

This chain joins TRBV4-3 and TRBJ2-3; a weak D match, TRBD2 (7 bases). CDR1 LGHNA and CDR2 YSLEER come from the germline V gene. V was cut by 0 bases and J by 6 bases, with 13 bases left in between. This CDR3 spans 15 amino acids. The CDR3 reads CASSQDKGEGDTQYF. CDR3 sequence (DNA): TGCGCCAGCAGCCAAGATAAGGGGGAGGGGGATACGCAGTATTTT.

Details on this clone: Other DNA sequences in this specimen translate into the identical CDR3. V usage is TRBV19 and J usage is TRBJ1-1; TRBD1 agrees at 11 bases. CDR1 and CDR2 (germline): LNHDA, SQIVND (reference sequence). Trimming at V came to 9 bases and at J to 3 bases, leaving 3 bases not matched to a gene. This CDR3 is 13 amino acids long. The CDR3 nucleotides are TGTGCCAGCCGGGGACAGGGGGACACTGAAGCTTTCTTT. This translates into CASRGQGDTEAFF.

The V gene is TRBV27, the J gene TRBJ2-7; 8 nucleotides line up with TRBD2. The junction had 7 bases not matched to a gene; V was cut back by 6 bases and J by 3 bases. The CDR3 sequence is 14 residues long. Germline V gene lookup returns CDR1 MNHEY and CDR2 SMNVEV (reference sequence). The CDR3 protein is CASRLSGGGYEQYF. CDR3 in DNA: TGTGCCAGCAGACTCTCGGGAGGGGGCTACGAGCAGTACTTC.

The chain has TRBV7-8 and TRBJ1-1, with D possibly matching TRBD1 (6 bases). The CDR3 contains 16 residues. Germline lookup yields CDR1 SGHVS and CDR2 FQNEAQ. The ends were cut back, 4 bases at V and 6 bases at J, with 21 bases in the middle. CDR3 bases: TGTGCCAGCAGCTCCTATAGGGGGGGCCTGCGTGCTGAAGCTTTCTTT. Translated: CASSSYRGGLRAEAFF.

The J gene is TRBJ1-4, the V gene TRBV7-9; tentatively, D is TRBD1 (5 bases). The CDR3 length is 15 residues. Germline lookup yields CDR1 SEHNR and CDR2 FQNEAQ (reference sequence). The ends were cut back, 5 bases at V and 6 bases at J, with 16 bases in the middle. The CDR3 loop is CASSRTTVGHEKLFF. Here the CDR3 DNA reads TGTGCCAGCAGCAGAACGACAGTTGGGCATGAAAAACTGTTTTTT.

Worth noting for this clone: Other DNA sequences in this specimen translate into the identical CDR3. The rearrangement links TRBV5-4 to TRBJ1-1; D possibly corresponds to TRBD1 (5 bases). The germline V and J ends were trimmed by 0 bases and 0 bases, with 9 bases remaining between them. This CDR3 spans 15 amino acids. The germline V gene has CDR1 SGHNT and CDR2 YYREEE (reference sequence). The CDR3 loop reads CASSLGQGLNTEAFF. In nucleotides, the CDR3 is TGTGCCAGCAGCTTGGGGCAGGGCTTGAACACTGAAGCTTTCTTT. The variable domain in full, with the rest retrieved from reference TRBV5-4 and TRBJ1-1, is ETGVTQSPTHLIKTRGQQVTLRCSSQSGHNTVSWYQQALGQGPQFIFQYYREEENGRGNFPPRFSGLQFPNYSSELNVNALELDDSALYLCASSLGQGLNTEAFFGQGTRLTVV.

This sequence joins TRBV5-1 and TRBJ1-5; D gene uncertain. Germline V gives CDR1 SGHRS, CDR2 YFSETQ. The CDR3 totals 16 residues. V shed 4 bases and J shed 2 bases, with 16 bases lying between them. Here the CDR3 reads CASSPGSPQGNQPQHF. CDR3 DNA sequence: TGCGCCAGCAGCCCGGGGAGCCCTCAGGGCAATCAGCCCCAGCATTTT.

A single count supports this clone. The chain is built from TRBV7-3 and TRBJ2-3; 14 bases map to TRBD2. J lost 4 bases, V lost 5 bases, and 8 bases had no gene match. Germline V CDR1 and CDR2: SGHTA, FQGTGA. The CDR3 covers 17 residues. The CDR3 sequence is CASSPQTSGGVADTQYF. The DNA of the CDR3 is TGTGCCAGCAGCCCACAGACTAGCGGGGGGGTTGCAGATACGCAGTATTTT.

This chain's CDR3 is CASSLPGQGAAEAFF. In DNA, the CDR3 is TGTGCCAGCAGCCTCCCGGGACAGGGGGCGGCTGAAGCTTTCTTT. The chain couples TRBV7-8 to TRBJ1-1; 12 bases match TRBD1. Germline V gives CDR1 SGHVS, CDR2 FQNEAQ. The CDR3 is 15 amino acids. V was pared by 5 bases and J by 6 bases, with 7 bases of the junction left unmatched.

The V and J genes are TRBV7-2 and TRBJ2-5; D is possibly TRBD2 (7 bases). V was clipped by 1 base and J by 5 bases, with 11 bases between them. The CDR3 totals 14 residues. In germline, CDR1 is SGHTA, CDR2 FQGNSA. The CDR3 bases are TGTGCCAGCAGCTTAGGAGGGGGGGTTGAGACCCAGTACTTC. Encoded protein: CASSLGGGVETQYF.

The chain employs TRBV7-9 and TRBJ2-2; 12 bases are shared with TRBD2. Germline V gene sequence: CDR1 SEHNR, CDR2 FQNEAQ (reference sequence). Trimming at V came to 2 bases and at J to 3 bases, leaving 10 bases not matched to a gene. This CDR3 is 19 amino acids long. CDR3 coding DNA: TGTGCCAGCAGCTTATCGGACGGACTAGCGGGGTCGGACACCGGGGAGCTGTTTTTT. It yields the protein CASSLSDGLAGSDTGELFF.

This chain connects TRBV30 to TRBJ1-1; D is possibly TRBD1 (6 bases). Germline loops: CDR1 GTSNPN, CDR2 SVGIG (reference sequence). V was pared by 0 bases and J by 12 bases, with 20 bases between. This CDR3 is 14 amino acids long. The CDR3 bases are TGTGCCTGGAGTGTACGTCGGGAGGGGCAGGGGACTTTCTTT. Its translation: CAWSVRREGQGTFF.